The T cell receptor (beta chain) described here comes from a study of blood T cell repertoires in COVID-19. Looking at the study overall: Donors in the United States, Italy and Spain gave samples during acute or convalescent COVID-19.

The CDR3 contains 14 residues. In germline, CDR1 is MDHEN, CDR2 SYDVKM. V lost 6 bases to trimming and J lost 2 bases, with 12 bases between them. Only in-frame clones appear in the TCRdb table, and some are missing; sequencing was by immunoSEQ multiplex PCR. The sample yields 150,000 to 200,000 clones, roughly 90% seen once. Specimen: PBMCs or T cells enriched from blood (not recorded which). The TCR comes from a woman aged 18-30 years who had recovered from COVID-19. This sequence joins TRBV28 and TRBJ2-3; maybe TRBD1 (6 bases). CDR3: CASRGGGPTDTQYF. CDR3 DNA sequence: TGTGCCAGCAGAGGTGGGGGCCCCACAGATACGCAGTATTTT.